This T cell receptor (beta chain) was sequenced in a study of long-term antiretroviral therapy in people with HIV. Study-wide results and caveats: ART adherence, viral resistance and therapy changes were not recorded. Collection of the blood took place between 2004 and 2017. The ART regimens in use then may have been less effective than current ones. The data indicate that diversity increased after ART but remained below transplant donor controls.

Sampling of each donor yielded at least one pre-ART PBMC sample and at least two post-ART PBMC samples. The assay, immunoSEQ v3.0, was run at survey level. Using immunoSEQ multiplex PCR, the repertoire was profiled, and TCRdb retains in-frame clones only, with some absent. The repertoire includes under 30,000 clones, over 70% of them detected once, and around 10% sits in the top ten. Per germline, CDR1 SNHLY and CDR2 FYNNEI. CDR3 length: 16 amino acids. V shed 4 bases and J shed 8 bases, with 22 bases lying between them. In the case of this clone: Antigen unknown.

This clonotype was sampled from a man aged 30 to 39 with HIV. V gene TRBV2 combines with J gene TRBJ2-3; maybe TRBD2 (6 bases). The specimen comprised unsorted PBMCs, sampled 2.1 years after starting antiretroviral therapy. CDR3 sequence: CASSAYRGLYSGTQYF. The CDR3 DNA reads TGTGCCAGCAGTGCATACAGAGGCCTCTATAGCGGTACGCAGTATTTT.